The source of this TCR beta chain is a study of cytomegalovirus exposure and HLA in healthy donors. About the study: In terms of ancestry, the Caucasian-associated cluster contained roughly 80% of the roughly 400 genotyped donors.

Remarks on this clone: Its antigen remains unknown.

60 Vbeta and 13 Jbeta primers were used in PCR. Here immunoSEQ multiplex PCR was the method, and the copy in TCRdb shows in-frame clones only, minus some. The sample has under 150,000 clones, around 85% seen once. The study's findings and limits: TCR beta chains numbering roughly 150 were designated cytomegalovirus-associated.

This CDR3 is 15 amino acids long. V lost 1 base and J lost 4; bases outside the gene matches: 2. The germline gives CDR1 SGHVS, CDR2 FQNEAQ. Sequencing used PBMCs. The TCR sequence derives from a boy between 5 and 17 years old in good health and CMV-seronegative. The chain carries TRBV7-8 and TRBJ1-5; 9 bases fit TRBD1. The CDR3 DNA reads TGTGCCAGCAGCTTAGTGGGACAGGGAAATCAGCCCCAGCATTTT. Protein sequence: CASSLVGQGNQPQHF. Looking up the rest from reference TRBV7-8 and TRBJ1-5 gives the full variable domain: GAGVSQSPRYKVAKRGQDVALRCDPISGHVSLFWYQQALGQGPEFLTYFQNEAQLDKSGLPSDRFFAERPEGSVSTLKIQRTQQEDSAVYLCASSLVGQGNQPQHFGDGTRLSIL.